This T cell receptor beta chain was recorded in a study of blood T cell repertoires in COVID-19. In the source study's methods: It was from reference gene primer amplification that nucleated cell counts were estimated. Using immunoSEQ multiplex PCR, the repertoire was profiled, and TCRdb retains in-frame clones only, with some absent. V, J and clone size are taken as reported in that table, and D and trimming were inferred from the DNA itself. Of roughly 220,000 clones listed, about nine tenths were seen once; the top ten hold approximately 6%. There are 14 residues in the CDR3. Germline V gene lookup returns CDR1 SGHRS and CDR2 YFSETQ. The germline V and J ends were trimmed by 4 bases and 5 bases, with 13 bases remaining between them.

The chain employs TRBV5-1 and TRBJ2-1, with D perhaps TRBD1 (5 bases). This clonotype originated in a man older than 75 with acute or convalescent COVID-19. Input material: peripheral blood. The CDR3 spells CASSASGFHNEQFF. Written as DNA, the CDR3 is TGCGCCAGCAGCGCCTCAGGGTTCCACAATGAGCAGTTCTTC.